This T cell receptor beta chain was captured in a study of blood T cell repertoires in COVID-19. The CDR3 loop spans 11 amino acids. Per germline, CDR1 SGHAT and CDR2 FQDESV (reference sequence). Trimming took off 8 bases at V and 2 bases at J, with 6 bases between the two ends. Original data processing: Reference gene primer amplification yielded estimated nucleated cell counts. Profiling relied on immunoSEQ multiplex PCR, and the TCRdb table lists in-frame clones only, not all of them. V and J calls and clone size come straight from that table; D and trimming were deduced from the DNA. The repertoire holds 150,000 to 200,000 clones, with roughly 84% as singletons. There are a few counts of this clone.

The TCR comes from a woman aged 70 to 79 with COVID-19, enrolled during active disease. This chain joins TRBV11-1 and TRBJ1-1; D is ambiguous. The sequenced sample was peripheral blood. The CDR3 coding sequence is TGTGCCAGCGTCCTAAACACTGAAGCTTTCTTT. It translates to CASVLNTEAFF. The full variable domain, rest sourced from reference TRBV11-1 and TRBJ1-1, is EAEVAQSPRYKITEKSQAVAFWCDPISGHATLYWYRQILGQGPELLVQFQDESVVDDSQLPKDRFSAERLKGVDSTLKIQPAELGDSAMYLCASVLNTEAFFGQGTRLTVV.